This TCR beta chain was captured by sequencing in a study of vaccination and CD4 T cells after COVID-19 (dated by TCRdb to 2021 to 2024). General notes on the study: Every convalescent patient had a positive nasal swab PCR test for SARS-CoV-2, with mild disease in roughly ten patients and severe disease in one. Six males and four females were included in the convalescent cohort, with two Hispanic individuals, seven Caucasians, two Asians and one multiracial person represented. Each participant got two doses of either the Pfizer-BioNTech BNT162b2 vaccine (n=8) or the Moderna mRNA-1273 vaccine (n=2). Post-COVID blood samples from convalescent patients were collected a median of about 100 days after diagnosis, with a range of roughly 30 to 161 days. Post-vaccine blood samples were collected a median of 72 days after the second vaccine dose, ranging from about 12 to 250 days. Overlapping spike peptide pools from SARS-CoV-2 and from the common cold coronaviruses HCoV-NL63, HCoV-OC43 and HCoV-229E were used as culture stimuli. In control cultures, a CEFX viral epitope pool was used as positive control, an HIV-1 Nef peptide pool was used as negative control, or no peptide was added. The spike-specific CD4+ TCR repertoire was compared before and after mRNA vaccination in nine to ten COVID-19 convalescent patients and a few infection-naive healthy vaccine recipients. Overall results and qualifications from the work: Relatively few convalescent patients were included in the study, and early timepoints after natural infection were not analyzed. The median number of SARS-CoV-2-reactive clonotypes rose from around 20 after infection to some 40 after vaccination, but the change was not significant. In convalescent patients, a median about 84% of post-vaccine SARS-CoV-2-reactive clones were detected only after vaccination, and vaccine-specific priming was suggested by this finding. Nearly all vaccine-specific clones in convalescent patients (304 of 307) were mono-reactive for SARS-CoV-2 spike rather than cross-reactive with common cold coronaviruses.

The junction carries 10 bases between V and J, which are trimmed by 3 bases and 5 bases respectively. The CDR3, cysteine through phenylalanine, is 12 amino acids long. Left in the record is the CDR3 DNA by itself, 36 bases read in frame from the first base. Sequences SQVTM (CDR1) and ANQGSEA (CDR2) are obtained from the germline V gene. For this clonotype: This clone's antigen is unknown. No much larger clone exists at a distance of one base, and base qualities are not known.

The library relied on PCR. At the Johns Hopkins FTIC core, DNA from the cultured CD4+ T cells underwent TCR sequencing with the Oncomine TCR Beta short-read assay. The QIAamp micro DNA kit was used to extract genomic DNA from the cultured CD4+ T cells. Oncomine TCR Beta libraries made from cultured CD4+ T cells were pooled using unique dual indexes and sequenced on an Illumina iSeq 100. Regarding the original processing steps: Non-productive sequences were removed, and CDR3s that did not start with C, did not end with F or W, or were shorter than 7 amino acids were discarded. The MANAFEST web application identified antigen-specific clonotypes by comparing peptide-stimulated wells against reference wells and other culture wells. An FDR below 0.05, an odds ratio above 5, and a productive frequency above 0.1% in at least two of three replicate wells were required for clones to be considered positive. Cross-reactive clonotypes were defined as significantly expanded in both SARS-CoV-2 spike wells and at least one common cold coronavirus spike condition. Levenshtein distances (stringdist) and unrooted phylogenetic trees (ape) in R version 3.6.1 were used to assess CDR3 homology. Starting from the raw public reads, TCRdb applied fastp trimming at Q25, assembled clones with MiXCR and retained in-frame beta chains. Rows are combined by CDR3 protein, so each entry shows the most common genes and DNA. The V and J calls were determined by TCRdb, not by the authors. This sample is represented by roughly 16,000 distinct CDR3 sequences; around 46% of them were singletons. The ten largest clones take up approximately 7% of the sample.

This sample's treatment or condition label indicates: approximately 10-day PBMC culture with coronavirus spike peptide pools or control peptides (ViraFEST assay). The ViraFEST assay, used in the study, expanded antigen-specific T cells with peptide pools and then identified the expanded clonotypes through TCR sequencing. The positive SARS-CoV-2 PCR tests of the convalescent patients were dated from March to December 2020, before the Alpha, Beta and Delta variants emerged in the United States. Each well held some 2 million PBMCs cultured with 9 to 10 ug/ml peptide pools in IMDM containing around 4.5% human AB serum and around 9 IU/ml IL-2. On days 3 and 7, half of the culture medium was replaced with fresh IL-2-containing medium. After 10 days of culture, CD4+ T cells were isolated by negative selection using the EasySep CD4+ T cell isolation kit. PBMCs were separated from whole blood using Ficoll-Paque Plus gradient centrifugation and then either used fresh or cryopreserved at -140C. In general, triplicate wells were set up for every culture condition.

Rearrangement joined TRBV29-1 to TRBJ1-1; no D gene call is confident. The TCR originated in a human donor who had recovered from COVID-19. Sequencing used CD4+ T cells from blood, cultured in vitro, obtained after SARS-CoV-2 vaccination. The CDR3 region: CSVDSVGTEAFF. In nucleotides, the sequence is TGCAGCGTTGATTCCGTGGGGACTGAAGCTTTCTTT.